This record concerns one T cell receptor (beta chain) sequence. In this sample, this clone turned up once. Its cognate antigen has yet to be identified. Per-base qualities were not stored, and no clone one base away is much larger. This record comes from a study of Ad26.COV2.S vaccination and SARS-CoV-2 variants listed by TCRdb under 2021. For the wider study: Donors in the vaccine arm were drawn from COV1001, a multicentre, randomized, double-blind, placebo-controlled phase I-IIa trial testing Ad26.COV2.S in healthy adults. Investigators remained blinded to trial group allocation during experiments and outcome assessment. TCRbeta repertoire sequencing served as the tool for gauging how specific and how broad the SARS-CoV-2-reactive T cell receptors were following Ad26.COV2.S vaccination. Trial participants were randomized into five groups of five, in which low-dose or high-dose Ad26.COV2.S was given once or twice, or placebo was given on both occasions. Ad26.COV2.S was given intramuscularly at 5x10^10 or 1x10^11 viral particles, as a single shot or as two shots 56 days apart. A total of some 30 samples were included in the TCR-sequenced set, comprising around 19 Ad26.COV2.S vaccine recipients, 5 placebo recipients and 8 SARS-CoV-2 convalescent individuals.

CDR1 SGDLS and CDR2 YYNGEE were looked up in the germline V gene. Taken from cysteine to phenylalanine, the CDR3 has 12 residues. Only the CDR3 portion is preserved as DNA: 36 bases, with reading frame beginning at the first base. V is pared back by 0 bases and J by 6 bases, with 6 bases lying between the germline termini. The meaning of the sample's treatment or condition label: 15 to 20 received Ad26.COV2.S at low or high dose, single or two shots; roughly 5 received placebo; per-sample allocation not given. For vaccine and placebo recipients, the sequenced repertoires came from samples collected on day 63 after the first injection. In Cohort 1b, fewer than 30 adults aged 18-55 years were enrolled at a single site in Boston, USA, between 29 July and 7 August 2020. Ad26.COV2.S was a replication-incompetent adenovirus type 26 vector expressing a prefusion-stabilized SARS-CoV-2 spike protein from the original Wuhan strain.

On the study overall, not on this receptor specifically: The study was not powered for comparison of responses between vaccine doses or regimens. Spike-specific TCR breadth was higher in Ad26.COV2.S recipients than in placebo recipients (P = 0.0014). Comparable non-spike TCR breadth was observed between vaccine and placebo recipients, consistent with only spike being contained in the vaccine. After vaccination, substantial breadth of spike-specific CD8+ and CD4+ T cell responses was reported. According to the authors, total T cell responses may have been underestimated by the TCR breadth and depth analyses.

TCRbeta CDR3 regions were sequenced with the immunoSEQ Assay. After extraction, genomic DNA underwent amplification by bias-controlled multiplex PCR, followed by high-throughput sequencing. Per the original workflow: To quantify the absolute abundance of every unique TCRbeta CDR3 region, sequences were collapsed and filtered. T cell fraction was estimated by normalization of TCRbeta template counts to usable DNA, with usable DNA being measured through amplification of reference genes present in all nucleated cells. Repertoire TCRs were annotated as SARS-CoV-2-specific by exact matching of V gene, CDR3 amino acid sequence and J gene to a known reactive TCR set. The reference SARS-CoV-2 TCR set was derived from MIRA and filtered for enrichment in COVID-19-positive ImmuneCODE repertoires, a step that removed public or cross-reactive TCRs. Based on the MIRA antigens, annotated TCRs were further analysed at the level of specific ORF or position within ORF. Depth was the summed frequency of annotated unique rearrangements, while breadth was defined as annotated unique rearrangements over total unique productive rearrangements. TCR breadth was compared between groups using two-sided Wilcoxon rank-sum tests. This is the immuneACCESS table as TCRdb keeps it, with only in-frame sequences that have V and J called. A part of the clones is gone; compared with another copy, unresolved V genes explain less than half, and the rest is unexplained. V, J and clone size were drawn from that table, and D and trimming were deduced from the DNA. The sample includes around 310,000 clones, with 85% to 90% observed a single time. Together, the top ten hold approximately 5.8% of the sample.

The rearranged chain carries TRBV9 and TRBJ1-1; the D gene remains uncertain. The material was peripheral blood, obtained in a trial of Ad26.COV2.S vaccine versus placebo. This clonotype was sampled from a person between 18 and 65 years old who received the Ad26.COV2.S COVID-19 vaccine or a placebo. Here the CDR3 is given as CASSVAGSEAFF. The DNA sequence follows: TGTGCCAGCAGCGTAGCAGGTTCTGAAGCTTTCTTT.